This entry lists 23 T cell receptor beta chains sequenced from one sample in a study of CD4 T cells in relation to SARS-CoV-2 and coronaviruses. Before the COVID-19 pandemic, during about 2011-2019, CD4+ T cells were taken from unexposed donors. After roughly ten days of culture, CD4+ T cells were isolated. These receptors have no known antigen. Sequencing was performed with immunoSEQ multiplex PCR; in TCRdb, only in-frame clones are kept and a portion is missing. The repertoire holds under 25,000 clones, with 60% to 80% as singletons. The source material was CD4+ T cells from PBMCs, cultured in vitro. These receptors came from a human donor in good health.

This chain connects TRBV20-1 to TRBJ2-1; D is possibly TRBD2 (6 bases). The V and J ends lost 5 bases and 13 bases respectively, with 15 bases between them. Germline CDR1 is DFQATT and CDR2 is SNEGSKA (reference sequence). The CDR3 length is 11 residues. Here the CDR3 reads CSAPNRDSQFF. For the CDR3, the DNA is TGCAGTGCTCCTAACCGGGACTCTCAGTTCTTC.

The chain has TRBV28 and TRBJ1-5; no clear D gene. Trimming pared 6 bases from V and 0 bases from J, leaving 12 bases between. The germline V gene has CDR1 MDHEN and CDR2 SYDVKM. The CDR3 runs to 15 residues. The CDR3 region is CASRPKDGSNQPQHF. The CDR3 DNA sequence: TGTGCCAGCAGACCCAAGGACGGTAGCAATCAGCCCCAGCATTTT.

The chain joins TRBV7-8 to TRBJ2-7; 10 positions match TRBD1. The CDR3 length is 14 residues. The V gene's germline CDR1 is SGHVS and CDR2 FQNEAQ. J lost 6 bases, V lost 5 bases, and 7 bases had no gene match. The CDR3 protein is CASSPRDRGGEQYF. The CDR3 DNA is TGTGCCAGCAGCCCAAGGGACAGGGGAGGCGAGCAGTACTTC.

V usage is TRBV29-1 and J usage is TRBJ2-5, with D unresolved. The V gene lost 3 bases and the J gene lost 5 bases, with 10 bases spanning the gap. Germline loops: CDR1 SQVTM, CDR2 ANQGSEA. This CDR3 has 12 amino acids. Written as DNA, the CDR3 is TGCAGCGTTGATTATATCGGGGAGACCCAGTACTTC. Its protein product is CSVDYIGETQYF.

This rearrangement joins TRBV28 to TRBJ1-5; no clear D. CDR1 is MDHEN, CDR2 SYDVKM, per germline. The CDR3 length is 11 residues. The V end lost 6 bases, the J end lost 5 bases, and 5 bases lay between the germline ends. CDR3 nucleotide sequence: TGTGCCAGCAGCTACGATCAGCCCCAGCATTTT. Its translation: CASSYDQPQHF.

This chain uses TRBV30 with TRBJ1-1; TRBD1 might be the D (6 bases). The V end lost 4 bases, the J end lost 4 bases, and 13 bases lay between the germline ends. The CDR3 extends over 13 amino acids. In germline, CDR1 is GTSNPN, CDR2 SVGIG (reference sequence). The CDR3 spells CAWTGAYGTEAFF. The CDR3 DNA is TGTGCCTGGACGGGGGCATATGGCACTGAAGCTTTCTTT. Full variable domain (remainder filled in from reference TRBV30 and TRBJ1-1): SQTIHQWPATLVQPVGSPLSLECTVEGTSNPNLYWYRQAAGRGLQLLFYSVGIGQISSEVPQNLSASRPQDRQFILSSKKLLLSDSGFYLCAWTGAYGTEAFFGQGTRLTVV.

This clone was found a few times. The chain recombines TRBV20-1 with TRBJ1-2, with 9 positions matching TRBD1. The V segment lost 7 bases and the J segment 5 bases; nucleotides outside the gene matches: 2. CDR1 is DFQATT and CDR2 is SNEGSKA in the germline V gene (reference sequence). CDR3 length equals 11 residues. CDR3 amino acids: CSVDRGYGYTF. The CDR3 bases are TGCAGTGTAGACAGGGGGTATGGCTACACCTTC.

The chain uses TRBV12-3 or TRBV12-4 and TRBJ1-1; D gene uncertain. CDR3 length: 12 amino acids. The germline V and J ends were trimmed by 2 bases and 3 bases, with 4 bases remaining between them. CDR3 in DNA: TGTGCCAGCAGTTTAACAGACACTGAAGCTTTCTTT. Translated: CASSLTDTEAFF.

The chain combines TRBV11-2 with TRBJ2-3; D gene uncertain. Germline loops: CDR1 SGHAT, CDR2 FQNNGV. Trimming removed 4 bases from V and 1 base from J, with 9 bases in between. CDR3 length: 14 amino acids. DNA of the CDR3: TGTGCCAGCAGCTGGAGATGGGGCACAGATACGCAGTATTTT. Protein sequence: CASSWRWGTDTQYF.

V and J are TRBV10-3 and TRBJ1-5; D ambiguous. This CDR3 spans 16 amino acids. V was clipped by 3 bases and J by 3 bases, with 15 bases between them. The germline CDR1 and CDR2 sequences are ENHRY and SYGVKD. The CDR3 here is CAISESRQLNNQPQHF. The DNA for the CDR3 is TGTGCCATCAGTGAATCCAGGCAGCTCAACAATCAGCCCCAGCATTTT.

This chain links TRBV13 with TRBJ2-3; the match to TRBD1 covers 7 bases. The CDR3 runs 16 residues. Losses at the gene ends were 5 bases for V and 1 base for J; bases not matched to a gene: 9. CDR1 and CDR2 from the germline V gene are PRHDT and FYEKMQ (reference sequence). The CDR3 DNA follows: TGTGCCAGCAGCCCACAAAACAGGGGTGGCACAGATACGCAGTATTTT. Protein sequence: CASSPQNRGGTDTQYF.

In this sample, this clone turned up once. The V and J genes are TRBV18 and TRBJ2-4, with 9 bases aligning to TRBD1. Germline CDR1 is KGHSH and CDR2 is LQKENI. V shed 2 bases, J shed 6 bases, and the junction held 5 bases outside the gene matches. This CDR3 spans 15 amino acids. In nucleotides, the CDR3 is TGTGCCAGCTCACCAAATTTGGGACAGGGAAACATTCAGTACTTC. This translates into CASSPNLGQGNIQYF.

The J gene is TRBJ2-1, the V gene TRBV6-4, with 13 bases aligning to TRBD2. CDR3 length equals 15 residues. Germline CDR1 MRHNA, CDR2 SNTAGT. V lost 5 bases, J lost 8 bases, and 6 bases stayed unmatched. As DNA, the CDR3 is TGTGCCAGCAGTAATGGACTAGCGGGAGTGGATGAGCAGTTCTTC. Translated: CASSNGLAGVDEQFF.

This clone was seen a few times. The V call is TRBV30, the J call TRBJ2-5; possible D gene TRBD2, 5 bases. CDR3 length equals 14 residues. The germline V and J ends were trimmed by 3 bases and 1 base, with 12 bases remaining between them. The germline CDR1 and CDR2 sequences are GTSNPN and SVGIG (reference sequence). Written as DNA, the CDR3 is TGTGCCTGGAGGCTGGCGGGCTTCCAAGAGACCCAGTACTTC. It yields the protein CAWRLAGFQETQYF.

The chain employs TRBV9 and TRBJ1-1; D remains ambiguous. Trimming cost V 1 base and J 4 bases, with 11 bases left between them. The CDR3 extends over 14 amino acids. Germline V CDR1 and CDR2: SGDLS, YYNGEE. CDR3 in DNA: TGTGCCAGCAGCGTAAAGCCAGGAACCACTGAAGCTTTCTTT. Protein sequence: CASSVKPGTTEAFF.

J is TRBJ1-4 and V is TRBV19; perhaps TRBD1 as D (5 bases). The CDR3 sequence is 14 residues long. Trimming removed 6 bases at V and 6 bases at J, with 14 bases between. Germline V gene sequence: CDR1 LNHDA, CDR2 SQIVND (reference sequence). The chain's CDR3 is CASRHQGEYEKLFF. Written as DNA, the CDR3 is TGTGCCAGTAGGCACCAGGGTGAATATGAAAAACTGTTTTTT.

The chain has TRBV3-1 (or the pseudogene TRBV3-2) and TRBJ1-1; D is unresolved. The germline gives CDR1 LGHDT, CDR2 YNNKEL (reference sequence). Trimming removed 11 bases at V and 2 bases at J, with 21 bases between. CDR3 length equals 15 residues. CDR3 nucleotides: TGTGCCTCCCAATCGGGAGGGAATTTAAACACTGAAGCTTTCTTT. Amino acids: CASQSGGNLNTEAFF.

The rearrangement joins TRBV19 to TRBJ1-5; 8 bases fit TRBD1. The CDR3 is made up of 15 amino acids. Germline V gives CDR1 LNHDA, CDR2 SQIVND (reference sequence). Trimming took 4 bases from V and 2 from J; bases not matched to a gene: 4. The CDR3 DNA reads as TGTGCCAGTAGTAGCTGGACAGGGCGCAATCAGCCCCAGCATTTT. Its translation is CASSSWTGRNQPQHF.

Sample share makes this clone medium-sized. The CDR3 region is CASSVTPEHGELFF. For the CDR3, the DNA is TGTGCCAGCAGTGTGACACCGGAACACGGGGAGCTGTTTTTT. V is TRBV28 and J is TRBJ2-2; D gene ambiguous. V shed 5 bases and J shed 7 bases, with 14 bases lying between them. Germline loops: CDR1 MDHEN, CDR2 SYDVKM. This CDR3 spans 14 amino acids.

The chain recombines TRBV10-3 with TRBJ2-5; TRBD1 agrees at 7 bases. J lost 7 bases, V lost 10 bases, and 15 bases had no gene match. CDR1 and CDR2 (germline): ENHRY, SYGVKD. The CDR3 spans 14 residues. CDR3 nucleotides: TGTGCCACCCAAGGGGGCCAGGACCTCGGGACCCAGTACTTC. As protein: CATQGGQDLGTQYF.

This clone turned up a few times. The chain couples TRBV20-1 to TRBJ1-1; the match to TRBD1 covers 7 bases. Germline CDR1 is DFQATT and CDR2 is SNEGSKA (reference sequence). Trimming removed 8 bases from V and 2 bases from J; junction bases left unmatched: 2. The CDR3 spans 11 residues. CDR3 DNA sequence: TGCAGTCAGGGGGGTAACACTGAAGCTTTCTTT. This sequence encodes CSQGGNTEAFF.

This clone was seen only once. The J gene is TRBJ1-1, the V gene TRBV6-6; a weak D match, TRBD1 (6 bases). V was cut by 7 bases and J by 1 base, with 16 bases left in between. Germline V lookup: CDR1 MNHNY, CDR2 SVGAGI (reference sequence). The CDR3 covers 15 residues. The chain's CDR3 is CASKTGRGGNTEAFF. The DNA of the CDR3 is TGTGCCAGCAAAACAGGGCGGGGGGGGAACACTGAAGCTTTCTTT.

The rearrangement joins TRBV11-3 to TRBJ1-1, with D perhaps TRBD1 (5 bases). The CDR3 extends over 13 amino acids. Germline lookup yields CDR1 SGHNT and CDR2 YENEEA. V lost 1 base to trimming and J lost 4 bases, with 7 bases between them. The CDR3 DNA reads as TGTGCCAGCAGCTTAGGGGGGGTCACTGAAGCTTTCTTT. Its translation is CASSLGGVTEAFF.